The 30 T cell receptor beta chains given below trace back to one sample, sequenced in a study of PD-1 blockade in classical Hodgkin lymphoma. Libraries were prepared by immunoSEQ multiplex PCR; TCRdb keeps only in-frame clonotypes and omits some of them. Among 15,000 to 17,000 clones listed, about 86% were seen once. Time point: newly diagnosed, previously untreated cHL patient sample. Magnetic negative selection served to purify CD4+ T cells out of PBMCs that had been thawed. The sequencing input was CD4+ T cells from blood. The receptors come from a human donor with classical Hodgkin lymphoma.

The table lists this clone with a few counts. CDR3 nucleotides: TGTGCCAGCAGTGTAGGATCCAGGGGGCAGTACTTC. It yields the protein CASSVGSRGQYF. The chain has TRBV2 and TRBJ2-7; possible D gene TRBD1, 6 bases. V was trimmed by 4 bases and J by 9 bases, leaving 13 bases between them. The CDR3 has 12 residues. CDR1 SNHLY and CDR2 FYNNEI come from the germline V gene.

This chain connects TRBV5-1 to TRBJ2-2; either TRBD1 or TRBD2 may supply D (5 bases each). This CDR3 has 13 residues. CDR1 and CDR2 (germline): SGHRS, YFSETQ. Trimming took 1 base from V and 6 from J, leaving 7 bases between them. This chain's CDR3 is CASSLRDAGELFF. The CDR3 bases are TGCGCCAGCAGCTTGAGGGACGCCGGGGAGCTGTTTTTT.

V usage is TRBV4-3 and J usage is TRBJ1-3; D call uncertain. The length of the CDR3 is 14 residues. The germline CDR1 and CDR2 sequences are LGHNA and YSLEER. Between the trimmed V and J ends, which lost 0 bases and 0 bases, there was a span of 3 bases. CDR3: CASSQEISGNTIYF. The CDR3 bases are TGCGCCAGCAGCCAAGAGATCTCTGGAAACACCATATATTTT.

This chain links TRBV30 with TRBJ2-2, with D maybe TRBD2 (5 bases). CDR3 length equals 18 residues. Trimming took 0 bases from V and 2 from J, leaving 19 bases between them. Germline CDR1 GTSNPN, CDR2 SVGIG (reference sequence). CDR3 in amino acids: CAWSVVGLAEFNTGELFF. The CDR3 DNA reads TGTGCCTGGAGTGTAGTAGGGCTAGCAGAATTTAACACCGGGGAGCTGTTTTTT.

The chain couples TRBV6-5 to TRBJ1-2; D not certain. Germline-derived CDR1 and CDR2 are MNHEY and SVGAGI. Trimming took 6 bases from V and 4 from J, leaving 12 bases between them. There are 13 residues in the CDR3. CDR3 coding DNA: TGTGCCAGCAGCCTCACAACAGCCTATGGCTACACCTTC. Translation gives CASSLTTAYGYTF.

The chain combines TRBV6-1 with TRBJ1-3; D call uncertain. The germline V gene encodes CDR1 MNHNS and CDR2 SASEGT. The CDR3 is 14 amino acids. The V and J ends lost 6 bases and 0 bases respectively, with 9 bases between them. In nucleotides, the CDR3 is TGTGCCAGCAGGCTCGAAGCCTCTGGAAACACCATATATTTT. As protein: CASRLEASGNTIYF.

This chain uses TRBV19 with TRBJ1-4; D not certain. The CDR3 loop spans 13 amino acids. The V gene's germline CDR1 is LNHDA and CDR2 SQIVND (reference sequence). Trimming took 7 bases from V and 7 from J, leaving 13 bases between them. Here the CDR3 DNA reads TGTGCCAGTAAGACCCGAGGAGGTGAAAAACTGTTTTTT. Its protein is CASKTRGGEKLFF.

CDR3 loop: CASSSGAREQYF. As DNA, the CDR3 is TGTGCCAGCAGCTCAGGGGCGAGGGAGCAGTACTTC. V gene TRBV7-9 combines with J gene TRBJ2-7; a weak D match, TRBD1 (6 bases). The CDR3 spans 12 residues. With 4 bases removed from V and 7 bases from J, the gap between germline ends came to 11 bases. Germline V gene data show CDR1 as SEHNR and CDR2 as FQNEAQ (reference sequence).

DNA of the CDR3: TGTGCCAGCTCAGTACAGAAAGAGACCCAGTACTTC. It specifies CASSVQKETQYF. The chain joins TRBV18 to TRBJ2-5, with unresolved D. Germline V gene sequence: CDR1 KGHSH, CDR2 LQKENI. With 5 bases removed from V and 3 bases from J, the gap between germline ends came to 7 bases. The CDR3 is 12 residues long.

V gene TRBV5-6 combines with J gene TRBJ2-5; D might be TRBD1 (5 bases). This CDR3 contains 15 residues. The ends were cut back, 6 bases at V and 1 base at J, with 16 bases in the middle. Germline assignment: CDR1 SGHDT and CDR2 YYEEEE. CDR3 sequence (DNA): TGTGCCAGCACCATCACAGGACGCGGCCAAGAGACCCAGTACTTC. This codes for CASTITGRGQETQYF.

V is TRBV28 and J is TRBJ1-5; possibly TRBD1 for D (5 bases). Looked up from germline, CDR1 is MDHEN and CDR2 is SYDVKM. This CDR3 region has 15 residues. The V and J ends lost 6 bases and 0 bases respectively, with 12 bases between them. The CDR3 here is CASSSAGYSNQPQHF. Written as DNA, the CDR3 is TGTGCCAGCAGCTCCGCAGGGTATAGCAATCAGCCCCAGCATTTT.

This clone was picked up one time. The chain combines TRBV5-8 with TRBJ1-5; TRBD1 is a possible D gene (5 bases). V lost 4 bases and J lost 7, with 18 bases in between. Germline values: CDR1 SGHTS, CDR2 YDEGEE. This CDR3 spans 15 amino acids. The CDR3 is CASSPSGGRYQPQHF. For the CDR3, the DNA is TGTGCCAGCAGCCCGTCGGGGGGGAGATACCAGCCCCAGCATTTT. Supplemented by reference TRBV5-8 and TRBJ1-5, the full variable domain reads EAGVTQSPTHLIKTRGQQATLRCSPISGHTSVYWYQQALGLGLQFLLWYDEGEERNRGNFPPRFSGRQFPNYSSELNVNALELEDSALYLCASSPSGGRYQPQHFGDGTRLSIL.

This rearrangement joins TRBV27 to TRBJ2-1, with 13 nucleotides matching TRBD2. The germline V gene has CDR1 MNHEY and CDR2 SMNVEV (reference sequence). CDR3 length equals 14 residues. The ends lost 7 bases at V and 8 bases at J; junction bases unmatched: 5. Written as DNA, the CDR3 is TGTGCCAGCAAGACTAGCGGGAGGAAGGATGAGCAGTTCTTC. Residues: CASKTSGRKDEQFF.

The chain carries TRBV6-5 and TRBJ2-6; the D is unclear. Trimming removed 2 bases from V and 0 bases from J, with 8 bases in between. The germline V gene has CDR1 MNHEY and CDR2 SVGAGI. This CDR3 region has 16 residues. CDR3 loop: CASSYRPPSGANVLTF. CDR3 DNA: TGTGCCAGCAGTTACCGCCCGCCCTCTGGGGCCAACGTCCTGACTTTC.

The chain couples TRBV10-3 to TRBJ2-4, with TRBD1 matching 8 bases. Germline CDR1 reads ENHRY; CDR2 reads SYGVKD. The CDR3 runs to 16 residues. Unmatched junction bases numbered 6, after V lost 0 bases and J lost 5 bases. The CDR3 loop reads CAISESQGAGENIQYF. The CDR3 DNA is TGTGCCATCAGTGAGTCCCAGGGGGCAGGGGAAAACATTCAGTACTTC.

The rearrangement uses TRBV25-1 and TRBJ2-7; D is perhaps TRBD1 (5 bases). Trimming shortened V by 6 bases and J by 3 bases, and 15 bases separated the two germline ends. The CDR3 totals 14 residues. CDR1 and CDR2 (germline): MGHDK, SYGVNS. The CDR3 coding sequence is TGTGCCAGCAGGGATGACAGTGTACTCTACGAGCAGTACTTC. Its protein is CASRDDSVLYEQYF.

V and J are TRBV6-6 and TRBJ2-1; 13 nucleotides agree with TRBD2. CDR1 is MNHNY, CDR2 SVGAGI, per germline (reference sequence). There are 16 residues in the CDR3. Trimming cost V 6 bases and J 8 bases; bases outside gene matches: 10. CDR3 in amino acids: CASSRPGLAGRHEQFF. CDR3 coding DNA: TGTGCCAGCAGCCGACCGGGACTAGCGGGAAGGCATGAGCAGTTCTTC.

The V and J genes are TRBV5-6 and TRBJ2-7; 8 bases agree with TRBD2. The germline V gene has CDR1 SGHDT and CDR2 YYEEEE. V lost 3 bases, J lost 6 bases, and 8 bases stayed unmatched. This CDR3 has 14 amino acids. The CDR3 loop is CASSWHSGGSEQYF. The CDR3 DNA is TGTGCCAGCAGCTGGCACTCGGGGGGGTCCGAGCAGTACTTC.

V usage is TRBV5-5 and J usage is TRBJ2-7; TRBD1 agrees at 8 bases. In germline, CDR1 is SGHKS, CDR2 YYEKEE (reference sequence). With 4 bases clipped from V and 1 base from J, the junction kept 10 bases outside the gene matches. The CDR3 is 16 amino acids. CDR3 in DNA: TGTGCCAGCAGCCTAGTAGGACAGGGCCTGTCCTACGAGCAGTACTTC. Amino acid sequence: CASSLVGQGLSYEQYF.

The V call is TRBV28, the J call TRBJ2-7; weak D call: TRBD1 (6 bases). This CDR3 comprises 14 residues. Per germline, CDR1 MDHEN and CDR2 SYDVKM. Between the trimmed V and J ends, which lost 6 bases and 7 bases, there was a span of 19 bases. CDR3 in DNA: TGTGCCAGCAGCCAACTCAGGGGTCAGCGTGAGCAGTACTTC. Its translation is CASSQLRGQREQYF.

The V call is TRBV28, the J call TRBJ1-5; the D is unclear. The length of the CDR3 is 17 residues. V was trimmed by 2 bases and J by 4 bases, leaving 18 bases between them. In germline, CDR1 is MDHEN, CDR2 SYDVKM. The CDR3 here is CASSLAPDLKINQPQHF. DNA for the CDR3: TGTGCCAGCAGTTTAGCCCCCGACTTGAAGATTAATCAGCCCCAGCATTTT.

This clone was detected a few times. The chain recombines TRBV5-1 with TRBJ2-2; the match to TRBD1 covers 7 bases. This CDR3 has 16 amino acids. V was clipped by 0 bases and J by 6 bases; unmatched bases: 8. Germline CDR1 SGHRS, CDR2 YFSETQ. The CDR3 loop reads CASSLAVGQGAGELFF. CDR3 bases: TGCGCCAGCAGCTTGGCGGTAGGGCAGGGGGCCGGGGAGCTGTTTTTT.

The rearrangement uses TRBV29-1 and TRBJ2-1; D remains unclear. V lost 5 bases and J 9 bases, leaving 11 bases between the germline ends. Per germline, CDR1 SQVTM and CDR2 ANQGSEA. The CDR3 contains 11 residues. The DNA for the CDR3 is TGCAGCGTTAGCCCCTACGGTGAGCAGTTCTTC. Translated: CSVSPYGEQFF.

The chain employs TRBV7-8 and TRBJ1-1, with 11 bases aligning to TRBD1. CDR1 SGHVS and CDR2 FQNEAQ come from the germline V gene. This CDR3 comprises 15 residues. Trimming took 4 bases from V and 5 from J; bases not matched to a gene: 6. CDR3 coding DNA: TGTGCCAGCAGCTCAGGGGACAGGGGGAGAACTGAAGCTTTCTTT. Amino acid sequence: CASSSGDRGRTEAFF.

The chain is built from TRBV6-5 and TRBJ2-3; D remains ambiguous. Germline-derived CDR1 and CDR2 are MNHEY and SVGAGI. V dropped 6 bases and J dropped 9 bases, with 16 bases sitting between them. CDR3 length: 13 amino acids. The CDR3 nucleotides read TGTGCCAGCAGGGGATTAGATAGGCGCACGCAGTATTTT. This gives the protein CASRGLDRRTQYF.

The chain carries TRBV4-3 and TRBJ2-4; TRBD2 matches at 14 bases. Germline V lookup: CDR1 LGHNA, CDR2 YSLEER. J was trimmed by 8 bases and V by 1 base; bases with no gene match: 4. The CDR3 length is 16 residues. DNA for the CDR3: TGCGCCAGCAGCCAAGGTGGGACTAGCGGGAGAGACATTCAGTACTTC. Its translation is CASSQGGTSGRDIQYF.

The rearrangement links TRBV10-3 to TRBJ2-1, with TRBD2 as a possible D gene (5 bases). Trimming removed 0 bases at V and 5 bases at J, with 5 bases between. This CDR3 region has 13 residues. Germline assignment: CDR1 ENHRY and CDR2 SYGVKD. The CDR3 reads CAISESGDNEQFF. CDR3 nucleotide sequence: TGTGCCATCAGTGAGTCCGGGGACAATGAGCAGTTCTTC.

V gene TRBV11-2 combines with J gene TRBJ2-3, with 11 bases fitting TRBD2. This CDR3 has 17 residues. The V and J ends lost 0 bases and 3 bases, in that order; junction bases with no gene match: 5. The germline CDR1 and CDR2 sequences are SGHAT and FQNNGV. The CDR3 is CASSLDRASGRTDTQYF. The DNA for the CDR3 is TGTGCCAGCAGCTTAGATCGGGCTAGCGGGAGGACAGATACGCAGTATTTT. Based on the CDR3 plus reference TRBV11-2 and TRBJ2-3, the full variable domain is EAGVAQSPRYKIIEKRQSVAFWCNPISGHATLYWYQQILGQGPKLLIQFQNNGVVDDSQLPKDRFSAERLKGVDSTLKIQPAKLEDSAVYLCASSLDRASGRTDTQYFGPGTRLTVL.

V is TRBV28 and J is TRBJ1-2, with D unclear. Germline V gene data show CDR1 as MDHEN and CDR2 as SYDVKM. V dropped 4 bases and J dropped 2 bases, with 5 bases sitting between them. The CDR3 totals 12 residues. The CDR3 loop is CASSSMNYGYTF. The CDR3 coding sequence is TGTGCCAGCAGTTCGATGAACTATGGCTACACCTTC.

V is TRBV2 and J is TRBJ1-5, with TRBD1 matching over 8 bases. Trimming at V came to 9 bases and at J to 4 bases, leaving 14 bases not matched to a gene. This CDR3 spans 16 amino acids. CDR1 and CDR2 (germline): SNHLY, FYNNEI. CDR3 DNA: TGTGCCAGTCGAAGACCGGGACAGGTAGCAAATCAGCCCCAGCATTTT. It is translated as CASRRPGQVANQPQHF.